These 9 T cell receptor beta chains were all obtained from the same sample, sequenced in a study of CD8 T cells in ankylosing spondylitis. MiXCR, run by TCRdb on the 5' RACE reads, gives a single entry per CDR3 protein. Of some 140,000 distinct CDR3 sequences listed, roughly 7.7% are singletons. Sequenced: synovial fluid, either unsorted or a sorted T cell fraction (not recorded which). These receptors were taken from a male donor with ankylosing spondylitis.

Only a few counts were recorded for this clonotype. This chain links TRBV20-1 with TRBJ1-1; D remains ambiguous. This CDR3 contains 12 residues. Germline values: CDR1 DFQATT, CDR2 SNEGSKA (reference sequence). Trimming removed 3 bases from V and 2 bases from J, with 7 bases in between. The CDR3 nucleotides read TGCAGTGCTAGGGTGGACAACACTGAAGCTTTCTTT. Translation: CSARVDNTEAFF.

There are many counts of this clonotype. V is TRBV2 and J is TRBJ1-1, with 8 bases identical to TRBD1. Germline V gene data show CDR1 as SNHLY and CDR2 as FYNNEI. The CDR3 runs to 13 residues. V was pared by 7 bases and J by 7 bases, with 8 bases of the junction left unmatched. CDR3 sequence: CASTSGQGGEAFF. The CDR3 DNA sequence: TGTGCCAGCACCTCCGGACAGGGAGGTGAAGCTTTCTTT.

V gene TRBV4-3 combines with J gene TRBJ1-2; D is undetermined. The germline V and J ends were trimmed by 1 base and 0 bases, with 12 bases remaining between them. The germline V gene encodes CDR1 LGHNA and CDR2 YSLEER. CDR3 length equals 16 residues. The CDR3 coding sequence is TGCGCCAGCAGCCAAGGCCTTGGGTCCCCTAACTATGGCTACACCTTC. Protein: CASSQGLGSPNYGYTF.

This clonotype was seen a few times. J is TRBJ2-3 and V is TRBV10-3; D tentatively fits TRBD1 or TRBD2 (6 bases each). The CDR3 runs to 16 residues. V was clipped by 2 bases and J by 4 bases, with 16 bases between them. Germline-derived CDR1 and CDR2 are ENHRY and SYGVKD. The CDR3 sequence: CAISEGQRGDADTQYF. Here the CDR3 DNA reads TGTGCCATCAGTGAGGGACAGAGGGGGGACGCAGATACGCAGTATTTT.

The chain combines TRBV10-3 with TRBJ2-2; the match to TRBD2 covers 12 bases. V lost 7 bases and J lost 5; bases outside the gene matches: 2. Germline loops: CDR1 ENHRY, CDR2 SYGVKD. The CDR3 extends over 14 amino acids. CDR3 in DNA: TGTGCCATCAAAGGACTAGCGGGAACCGGGGAGCTGTTTTTT. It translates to CAIKGLAGTGELFF.

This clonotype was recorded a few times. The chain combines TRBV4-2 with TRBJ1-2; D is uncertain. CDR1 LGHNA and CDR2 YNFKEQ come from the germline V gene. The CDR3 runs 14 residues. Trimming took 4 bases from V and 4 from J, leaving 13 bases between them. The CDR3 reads CASSPDLSGYGYTF. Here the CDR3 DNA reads TGTGCCAGCAGCCCTGACCTTAGCGGCTATGGCTACACCTTC.

CDR3 in DNA: TGTGCCACCACGGTAATGAACACTGAAGCTTTCTTT. It is translated as CATTVMNTEAFF. The chain links TRBV7-9 to TRBJ1-1; no clear D gene. The germline CDR1 and CDR2 sequences are SEHNR and FQNEAQ (reference sequence). The CDR3 loop spans 12 amino acids. Trimming took off 10 bases at V and 0 bases at J, with 9 bases between the two ends.

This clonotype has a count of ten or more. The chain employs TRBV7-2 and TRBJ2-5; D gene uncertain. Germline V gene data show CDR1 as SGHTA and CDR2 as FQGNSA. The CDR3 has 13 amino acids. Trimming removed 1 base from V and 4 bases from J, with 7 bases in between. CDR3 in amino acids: CASSLVTPETQYF. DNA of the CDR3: TGTGCCAGCAGCTTAGTTACCCCAGAGACCCAGTACTTC. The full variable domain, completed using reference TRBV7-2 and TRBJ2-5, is GAGVSQSPSNKVTEKGKDVELRCDPISGHTALYWYRQSLGQGLEFLIYFQGNSAPDKSGLPSDRFSAERTGGSVSTLTIQRTQQEDSAVYLCASSLVTPETQYFGPGTRLLVL.

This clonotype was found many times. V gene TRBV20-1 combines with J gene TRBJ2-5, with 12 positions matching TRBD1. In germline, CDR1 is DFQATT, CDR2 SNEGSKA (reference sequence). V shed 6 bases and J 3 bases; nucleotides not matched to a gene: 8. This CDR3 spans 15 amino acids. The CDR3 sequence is CSAAGTGGWEETQYF. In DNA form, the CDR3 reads TGCAGTGCAGCCGGGACAGGGGGCTGGGAAGAGACCCAGTACTTC.